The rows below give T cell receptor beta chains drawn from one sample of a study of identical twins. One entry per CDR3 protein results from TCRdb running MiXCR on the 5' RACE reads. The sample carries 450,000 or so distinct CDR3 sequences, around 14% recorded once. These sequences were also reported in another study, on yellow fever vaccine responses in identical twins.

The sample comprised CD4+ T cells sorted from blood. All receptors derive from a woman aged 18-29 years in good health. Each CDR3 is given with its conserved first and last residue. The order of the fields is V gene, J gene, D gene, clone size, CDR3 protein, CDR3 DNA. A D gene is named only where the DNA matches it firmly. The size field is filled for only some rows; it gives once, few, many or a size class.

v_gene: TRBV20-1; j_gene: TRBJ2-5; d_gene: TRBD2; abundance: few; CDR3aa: CSAPAGTSGGQETQYF; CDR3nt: TGCAGTGCACCAGCCGGGACTAGCGGGGGCCAAGAGACCCAGTACTTC
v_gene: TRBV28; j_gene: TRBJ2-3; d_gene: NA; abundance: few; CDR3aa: CASSLFAGYSTDTQYF; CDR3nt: TGTGCCAGCAGTTTATTCGCGGGGTATAGCACAGATACGCAGTATTTT
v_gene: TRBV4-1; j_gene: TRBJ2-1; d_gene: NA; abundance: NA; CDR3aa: CASSQGPVTRVHGQFF; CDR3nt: TGCGCCAGCAGCCAAGGACCCGTGACTAGGGTACATGGGCAGTTCTTC
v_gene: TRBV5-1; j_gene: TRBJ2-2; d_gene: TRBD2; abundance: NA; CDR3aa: CASSSLAGGPDSYTGELFF; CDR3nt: TGCGCCAGCAGCTCCCTGGCGGGAGGGCCCGACTCCTACACCGGGGAGCTGTTTTTT
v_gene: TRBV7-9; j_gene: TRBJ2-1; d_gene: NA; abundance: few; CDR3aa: CATPTAGASSYNEQFF; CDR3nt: TGTGCCACCCCAACAGCGGGCGCCAGCTCCTACAATGAGCAGTTCTTC
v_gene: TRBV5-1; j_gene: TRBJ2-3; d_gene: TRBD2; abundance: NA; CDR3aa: CASSRGAGGPDTQYF; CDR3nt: TGCGCCAGCAGCAGAGGAGCGGGAGGGCCAGATACGCAGTATTTT
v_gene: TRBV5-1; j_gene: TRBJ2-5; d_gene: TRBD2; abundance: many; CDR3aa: CASSSGLAGQETQYF; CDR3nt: TGCGCCAGCAGTTCGGGACTAGCGGGACAAGAGACCCAGTACTTC
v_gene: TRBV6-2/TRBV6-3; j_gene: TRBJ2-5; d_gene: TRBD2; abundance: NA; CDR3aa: CASRQLSASGILQTQYF; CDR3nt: TGTGCCAGCAGACAACTCTCCGCTAGCGGGATACTGCAGACCCAGTACTTC
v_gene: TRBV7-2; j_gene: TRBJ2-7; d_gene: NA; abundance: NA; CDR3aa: CASRAGTLNYEQYF; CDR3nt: TGTGCCAGCAGGGCCGGGACATTAAACTACGAGCAGTACTTC
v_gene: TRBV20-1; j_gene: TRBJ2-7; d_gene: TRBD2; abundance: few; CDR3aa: CSAKALAGVHYEQYF; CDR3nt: TGCAGTGCAAAGGCACTAGCGGGAGTGCACTACGAGCAGTACTTC
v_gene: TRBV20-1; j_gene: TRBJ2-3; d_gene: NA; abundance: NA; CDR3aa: CSPYSPRSTDTQYF; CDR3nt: TGCAGTCCTTACAGCCCTCGGAGCACAGATACGCAGTATTTT
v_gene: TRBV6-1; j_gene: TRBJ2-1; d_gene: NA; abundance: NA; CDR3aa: CASSRTLGNEQFF; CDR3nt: TGTGCCAGCAGCCGAACCCTAGGGAATGAGCAGTTCTTC
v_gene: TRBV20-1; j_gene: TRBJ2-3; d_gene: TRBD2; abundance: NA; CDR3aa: CSASRRTSGTDTQYF; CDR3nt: TGCAGTGCCAGTCGGCGGACTAGCGGAACAGATACGCAGTATTTT
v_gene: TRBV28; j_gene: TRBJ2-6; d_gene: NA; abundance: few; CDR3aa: CASSFGGTGANVLTF; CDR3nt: TGTGCCAGCAGTTTTGGAGGGACTGGGGCCAACGTCCTGACTTTC
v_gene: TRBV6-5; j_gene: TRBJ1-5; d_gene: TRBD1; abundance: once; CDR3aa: CASAKGTGISQPQHF; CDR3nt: TGTGCCAGCGCCAAGGGGACAGGGATTAGTCAGCCCCAGCATTTT
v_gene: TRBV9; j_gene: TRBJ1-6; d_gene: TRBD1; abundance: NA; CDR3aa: CASSAGQDNSPLHF; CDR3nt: TGTGCCAGCAGCGCAGGACAGGATAATTCACCCCTCCACTTT
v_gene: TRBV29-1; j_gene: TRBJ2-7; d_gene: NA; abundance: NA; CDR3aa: CSVGGTRHEQYF; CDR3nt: TGCAGCGTTGGGGGTACCCGGCACGAGCAGTACTTC
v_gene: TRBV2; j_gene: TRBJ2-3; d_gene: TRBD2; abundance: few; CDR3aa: CASSDLAGVSDTQYF; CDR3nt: TGTGCCAGCAGTGATCTAGCGGGGGTATCGGATACGCAGTATTTT
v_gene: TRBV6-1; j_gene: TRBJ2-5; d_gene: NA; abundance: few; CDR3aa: CASSQPVGGGKETQYF; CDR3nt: TGTGCCAGCAGTCAACCCGTAGGGGGCGGGAAAGAGACCCAGTACTTC
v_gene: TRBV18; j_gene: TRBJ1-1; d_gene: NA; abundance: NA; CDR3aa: CASSLRDGRGAFF; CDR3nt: TGTGCCAGCTCACTGAGGGACGGCCGGGGAGCTTTCTTT
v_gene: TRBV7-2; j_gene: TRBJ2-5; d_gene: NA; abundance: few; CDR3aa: CASSREFGQETQYF; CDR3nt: TGTGCCAGCAGCCGAGAGTTTGGCCAAGAGACCCAGTACTTC